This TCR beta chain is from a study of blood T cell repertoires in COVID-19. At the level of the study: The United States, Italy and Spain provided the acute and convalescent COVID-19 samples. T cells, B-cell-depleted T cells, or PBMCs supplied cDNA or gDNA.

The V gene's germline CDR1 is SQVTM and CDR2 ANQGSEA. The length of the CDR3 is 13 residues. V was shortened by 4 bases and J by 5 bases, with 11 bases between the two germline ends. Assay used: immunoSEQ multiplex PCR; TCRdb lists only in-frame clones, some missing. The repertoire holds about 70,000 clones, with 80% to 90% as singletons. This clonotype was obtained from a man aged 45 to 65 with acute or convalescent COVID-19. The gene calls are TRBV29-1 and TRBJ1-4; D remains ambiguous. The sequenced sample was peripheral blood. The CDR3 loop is CSVGGQLNEKLFF. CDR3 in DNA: TGCAGCGTTGGCGGGCAGCTGAATGAAAAACTGTTTTTT.